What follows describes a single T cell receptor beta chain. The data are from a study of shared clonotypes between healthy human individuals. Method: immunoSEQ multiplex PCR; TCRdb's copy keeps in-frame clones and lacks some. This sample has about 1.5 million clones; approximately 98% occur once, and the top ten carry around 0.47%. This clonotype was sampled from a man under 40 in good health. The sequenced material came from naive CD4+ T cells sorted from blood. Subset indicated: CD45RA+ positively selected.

The CDR3 nucleotides read TGTGCCAGCAGTTTCGTAGAGGAGACCCAGTACTTC. Protein sequence: CASSFVEETQYF. The chain joins TRBV6-6 to TRBJ2-5; the D is unclear. With 4 bases removed from V and 5 bases from J, the gap between germline ends came to 8 bases. CDR3 length: 12 amino acids. Germline V gene sequence: CDR1 MNHNY, CDR2 SVGAGI (reference sequence).